These 5 T cell receptor beta chains were all obtained from the same sample, sequenced in a study of blood T cells in healthy people across ages. Sample-barcoded 5' priming and a J-beta primer mix drove a second PCR of about 6 to 11 cycles. TCRdb analysed the 5' RACE reads with MiXCR anew, one entry per CDR3 protein. The repertoire has 700,000 to 850,000 distinct CDR3 sequences, approximately 55% of them found once; the top ten carry around 40%. Source material: blood. These receptors all come from a man older than 75 in good health.

The chain links TRBV5-1 to TRBJ2-1; 10 nucleotides match TRBD2. J was trimmed by 6 bases and V by 0 bases; bases with no gene match: 6. This CDR3 is 16 amino acids long. Per the germline V gene, CDR1 is SGHRS and CDR2 is YFSETQ. CDR3 region: CASSLGGLAGANEQFF. For the CDR3, the DNA is TGCGCCAGCAGCTTGGGGGGCCTAGCGGGAGCCAATGAGCAGTTCTTC.

This chain joins TRBV6-5 and TRBJ2-1; the match to TRBD2 covers 11 bases. Trimming took 6 bases from V and 5 from J; bases not matched to a gene: 6. CDR3 length: 15 amino acids. The germline gives CDR1 MNHEY, CDR2 SVGAGI. The CDR3, as DNA: TGTGCCAGCAGCCTAGCGGGAGGCTTACACAATGAGCAGTTCTTC. Amino acids: CASSLAGGLHNEQFF.

This chain connects TRBV24-1 to TRBJ2-1; 9 nucleotides agree with TRBD2. Germline values: CDR1 KGHDR, CDR2 SFDVKD. The CDR3 extends over 16 amino acids. J was trimmed by 3 bases and V by 0 bases; bases with no gene match: 2. CDR3 loop: CATSDLASGNYNEQFF. CDR3 DNA sequence: TGTGCCACCAGTGATTTGGCTAGCGGGAACTACAATGAGCAGTTCTTC.

There are a few counts of this clonotype. The V call is TRBV12-3 or TRBV12-4, the J call TRBJ2-1, with D possibly being TRBD1 (5 bases). V lost 2 bases to trimming and J lost 0 bases, with 11 bases between them. CDR3 size: 16 residues. CDR3 bases: TGTGCCAGCAGTTTATTGGGGCGCAACTCCTACAATGAGCAGTTCTTC. It encodes CASSLLGRNSYNEQFF.

This clonotype was observed a few times. The chain combines TRBV15 with TRBJ2-3; the D is unclear. Germline V gives CDR1 LNHNV, CDR2 YYDKDF (reference sequence). The CDR3 loop spans 18 amino acids. V was clipped by 0 bases and J by 2 bases, with 18 bases between them. The CDR3 coding sequence is TGTGCCACCAGCAGAGATCAAATATTAGGCCCGTACACAGATACGCAGTATTTT. As protein: CATSRDQILGPYTDTQYF.